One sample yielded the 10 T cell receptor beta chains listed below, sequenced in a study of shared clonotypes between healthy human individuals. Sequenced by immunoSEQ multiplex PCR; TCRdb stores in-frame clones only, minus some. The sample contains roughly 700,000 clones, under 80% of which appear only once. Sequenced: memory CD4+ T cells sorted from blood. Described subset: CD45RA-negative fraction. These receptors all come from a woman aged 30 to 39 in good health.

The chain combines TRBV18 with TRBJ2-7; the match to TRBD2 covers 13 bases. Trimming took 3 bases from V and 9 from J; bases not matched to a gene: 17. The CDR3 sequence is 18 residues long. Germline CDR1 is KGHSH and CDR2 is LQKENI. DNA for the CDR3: TGTGCCAGCTCACCGGGACTAGCGGGAACCAGGGTACGGAGTGGGCAGTACTTC. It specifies CASSPGLAGTRVRSGQYF.

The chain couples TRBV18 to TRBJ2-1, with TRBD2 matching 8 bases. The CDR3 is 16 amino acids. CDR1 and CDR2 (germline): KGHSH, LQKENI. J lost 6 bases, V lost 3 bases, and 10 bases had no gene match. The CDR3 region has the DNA TGTGCCAGCTCACCGTCAAGGACTAGCACTAGCAATGAGCAGTTCTTC. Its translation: CASSPSRTSTSNEQFF.

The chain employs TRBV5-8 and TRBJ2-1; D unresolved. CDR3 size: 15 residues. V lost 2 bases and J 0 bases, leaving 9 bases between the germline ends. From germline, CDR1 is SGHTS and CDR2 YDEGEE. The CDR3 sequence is CASSFDPSSYNEQFF. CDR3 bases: TGTGCCAGCAGCTTTGACCCCAGCTCCTACAATGAGCAGTTCTTC.

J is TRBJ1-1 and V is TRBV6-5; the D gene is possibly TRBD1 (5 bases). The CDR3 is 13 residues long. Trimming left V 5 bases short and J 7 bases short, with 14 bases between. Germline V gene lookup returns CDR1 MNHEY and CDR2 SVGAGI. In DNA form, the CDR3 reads TGTGCCAGCAGTGGACAACTGGTCAATGAAGCTTTCTTT. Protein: CASSGQLVNEAFF.

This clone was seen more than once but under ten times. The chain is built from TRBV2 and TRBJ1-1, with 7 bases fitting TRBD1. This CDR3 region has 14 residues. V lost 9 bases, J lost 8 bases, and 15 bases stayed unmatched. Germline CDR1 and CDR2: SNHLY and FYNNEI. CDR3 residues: CARNPKPGQREAFF. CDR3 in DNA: TGTGCCAGAAACCCCAAACCGGGACAGAGAGAAGCTTTCTTT.

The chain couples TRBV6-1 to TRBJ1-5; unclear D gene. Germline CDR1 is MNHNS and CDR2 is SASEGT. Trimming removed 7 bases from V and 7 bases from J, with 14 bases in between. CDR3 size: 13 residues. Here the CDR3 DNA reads TGTGCCAGCACTCAGGAGCGCACGCAGCCCCAGCATTTT. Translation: CASTQERTQPQHF.

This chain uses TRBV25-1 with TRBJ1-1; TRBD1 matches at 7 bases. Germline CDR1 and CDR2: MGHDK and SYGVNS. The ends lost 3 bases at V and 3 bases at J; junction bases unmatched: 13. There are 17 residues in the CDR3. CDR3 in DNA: TGTGCCAGCAGTGATAACAACAGGGGACAAAAGGACACTGAAGCTTTCTTT. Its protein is CASSDNNRGQKDTEAFF.

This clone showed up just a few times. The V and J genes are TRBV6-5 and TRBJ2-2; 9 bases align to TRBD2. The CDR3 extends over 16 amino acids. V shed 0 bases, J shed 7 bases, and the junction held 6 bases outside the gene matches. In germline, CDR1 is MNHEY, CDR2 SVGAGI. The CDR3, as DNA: TGTGCCAGCAGTTACTCGAGCCTAGCGGGATACGGGGAGCTGTTTTTT. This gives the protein CASSYSSLAGYGELFF.

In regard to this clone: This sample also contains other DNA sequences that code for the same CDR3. The CDR3 region has the DNA TGCGCCAGCAGTGAGTCTGGCGCCTACGAGCAGTACTTC. Translation: CASSESGAYEQYF. This chain uses TRBV10-1 with TRBJ2-7, with D unresolved. The germline V and J ends were trimmed by 0 bases and 2 bases, with 5 bases remaining between them. This CDR3 region has 13 residues. In germline, CDR1 is WNHNN, CDR2 SYGVQD (reference sequence).

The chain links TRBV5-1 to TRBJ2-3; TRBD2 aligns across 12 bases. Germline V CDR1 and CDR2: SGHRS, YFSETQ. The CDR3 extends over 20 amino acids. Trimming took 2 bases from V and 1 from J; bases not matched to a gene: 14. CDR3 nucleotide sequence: TGCGCCAGCAGCTTCCGGGGACTAGCGGGCCAATTTCGGGGCACAGATACGCAGTATTTT. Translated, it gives CASSFRGLAGQFRGTDTQYF.